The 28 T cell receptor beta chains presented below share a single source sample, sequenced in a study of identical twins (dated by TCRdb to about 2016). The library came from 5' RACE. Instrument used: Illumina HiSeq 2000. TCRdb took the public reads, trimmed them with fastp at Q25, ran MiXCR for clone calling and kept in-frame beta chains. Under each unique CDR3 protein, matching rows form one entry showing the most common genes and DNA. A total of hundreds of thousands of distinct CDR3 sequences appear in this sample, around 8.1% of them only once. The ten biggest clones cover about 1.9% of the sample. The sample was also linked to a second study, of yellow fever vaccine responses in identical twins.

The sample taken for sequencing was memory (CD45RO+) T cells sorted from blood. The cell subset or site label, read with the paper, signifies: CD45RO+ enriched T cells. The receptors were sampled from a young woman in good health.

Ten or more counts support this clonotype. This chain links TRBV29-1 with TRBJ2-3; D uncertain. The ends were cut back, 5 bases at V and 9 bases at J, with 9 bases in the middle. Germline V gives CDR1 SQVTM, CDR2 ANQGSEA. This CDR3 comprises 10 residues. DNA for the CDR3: TGCAGCGTTATTGAGTACACGCAGTATTTT. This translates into CSVIEYTQYF.

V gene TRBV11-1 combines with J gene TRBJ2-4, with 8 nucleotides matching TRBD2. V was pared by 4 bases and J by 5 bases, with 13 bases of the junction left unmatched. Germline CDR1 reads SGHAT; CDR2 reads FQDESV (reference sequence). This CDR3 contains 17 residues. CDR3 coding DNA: TGTGCCAGCAGCTCCGGACTAGCCCCATGGGGAGAAAACATTCAGTACTTC. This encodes CASSSGLAPWGENIQYF.

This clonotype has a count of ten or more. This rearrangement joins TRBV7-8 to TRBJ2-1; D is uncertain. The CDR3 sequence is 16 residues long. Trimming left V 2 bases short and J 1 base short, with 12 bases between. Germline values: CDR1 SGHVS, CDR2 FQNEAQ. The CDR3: CASSLLTAYSYNEQFF. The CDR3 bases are TGTGCCAGCAGCTTACTTACGGCGTATTCCTACAATGAGCAGTTCTTC.

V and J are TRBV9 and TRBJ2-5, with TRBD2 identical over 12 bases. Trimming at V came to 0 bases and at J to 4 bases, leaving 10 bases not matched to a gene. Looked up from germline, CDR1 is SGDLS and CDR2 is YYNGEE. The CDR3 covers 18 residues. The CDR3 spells CASSVGTSGGTSGETQYF. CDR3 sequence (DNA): TGTGCCAGCAGCGTAGGAACTAGCGGGGGGACCTCCGGAGAGACCCAGTACTTC.

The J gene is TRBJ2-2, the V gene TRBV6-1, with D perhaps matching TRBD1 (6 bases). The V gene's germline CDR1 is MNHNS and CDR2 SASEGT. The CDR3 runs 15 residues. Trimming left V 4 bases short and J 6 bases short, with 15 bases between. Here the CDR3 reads CASSARGGRAGELFF. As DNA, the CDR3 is TGTGCCAGCAGTGCGCGAGGGGGTAGGGCCGGGGAGCTGTTTTTT.

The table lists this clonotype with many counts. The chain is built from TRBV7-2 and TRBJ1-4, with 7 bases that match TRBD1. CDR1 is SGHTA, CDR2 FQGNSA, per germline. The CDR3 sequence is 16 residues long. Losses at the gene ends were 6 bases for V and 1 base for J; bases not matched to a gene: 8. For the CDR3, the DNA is TGTGCCAGCAGTCGACGTCACAGGGGAACTAATGAAAAACTGTTTTTT. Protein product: CASSRRHRGTNEKLFF. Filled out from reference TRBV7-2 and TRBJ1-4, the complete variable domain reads GAGVSQSPSNKVTEKGKDVELRCDPISGHTALYWYRQSLGQGLEFLIYFQGNSAPDKSGLPSDRFSAERTGGSVSTLTIQRTQQEDSAVYLCASSRRHRGTNEKLFFGSGTQLSVL.

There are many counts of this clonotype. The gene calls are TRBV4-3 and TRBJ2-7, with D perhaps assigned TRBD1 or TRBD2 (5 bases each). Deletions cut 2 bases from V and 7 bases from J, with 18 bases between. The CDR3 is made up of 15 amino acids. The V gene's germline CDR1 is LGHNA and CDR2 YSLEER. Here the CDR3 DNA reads TGCGCCAGCAGCCAACTCGCTGGGACGCCGGGGGAGCAGTACTTC. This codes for CASSQLAGTPGEQYF.

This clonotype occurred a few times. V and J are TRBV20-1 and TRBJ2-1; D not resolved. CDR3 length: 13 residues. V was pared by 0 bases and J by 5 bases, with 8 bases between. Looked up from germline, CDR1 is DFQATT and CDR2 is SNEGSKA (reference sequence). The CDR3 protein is CSARDGFHNEQFF. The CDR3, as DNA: TGCAGTGCTAGAGATGGGTTCCACAATGAGCAGTTCTTC.

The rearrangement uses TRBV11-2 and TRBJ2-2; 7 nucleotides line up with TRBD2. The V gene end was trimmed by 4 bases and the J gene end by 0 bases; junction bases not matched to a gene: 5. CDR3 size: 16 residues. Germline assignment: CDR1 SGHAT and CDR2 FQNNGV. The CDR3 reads CASSSLGGSNTGELFF. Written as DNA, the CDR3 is TGTGCCAGCAGCTCCCTGGGGGGGTCGAACACCGGGGAGCTGTTTTTT.

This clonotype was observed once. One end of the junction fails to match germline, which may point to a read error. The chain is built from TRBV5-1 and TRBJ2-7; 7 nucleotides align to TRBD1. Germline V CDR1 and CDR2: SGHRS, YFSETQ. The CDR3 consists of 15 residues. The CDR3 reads CASSSLRQGRYEHYF. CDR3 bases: TGCGCCAGCAGCTCGCTTCGACAGGGACGCTACGAGCATTACTTC.

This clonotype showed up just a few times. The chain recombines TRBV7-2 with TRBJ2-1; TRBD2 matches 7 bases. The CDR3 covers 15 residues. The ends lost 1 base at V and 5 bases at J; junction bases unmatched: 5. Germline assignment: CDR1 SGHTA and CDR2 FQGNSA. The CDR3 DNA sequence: TGTGCCAGCAGCTTAGACGGGACTAAAAACAATGAGCAGTTCTTC. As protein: CASSLDGTKNNEQFF.

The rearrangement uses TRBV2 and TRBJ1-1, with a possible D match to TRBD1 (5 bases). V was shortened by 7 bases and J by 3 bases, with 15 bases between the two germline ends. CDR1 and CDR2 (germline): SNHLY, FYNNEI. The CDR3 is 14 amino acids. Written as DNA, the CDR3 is TGTGCCAGCAATAGGTCAGGGTTGGACACTGAAGCTTTCTTT. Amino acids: CASNRSGLDTEAFF.

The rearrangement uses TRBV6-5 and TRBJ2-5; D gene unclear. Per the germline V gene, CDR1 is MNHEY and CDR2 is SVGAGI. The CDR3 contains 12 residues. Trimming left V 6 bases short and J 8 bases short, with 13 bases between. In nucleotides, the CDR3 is TGTGCCAGCAGCCCAGGCAGATCTACCCAGTACTTC. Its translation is CASSPGRSTQYF.

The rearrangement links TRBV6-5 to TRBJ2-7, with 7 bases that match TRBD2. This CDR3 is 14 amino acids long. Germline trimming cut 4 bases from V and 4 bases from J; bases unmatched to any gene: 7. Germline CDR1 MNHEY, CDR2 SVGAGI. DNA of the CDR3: TGTGCCAGCAGTTTGGGGGGGGGGTTTTACGAGCAGTACTTC. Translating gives CASSLGGGFYEQYF.

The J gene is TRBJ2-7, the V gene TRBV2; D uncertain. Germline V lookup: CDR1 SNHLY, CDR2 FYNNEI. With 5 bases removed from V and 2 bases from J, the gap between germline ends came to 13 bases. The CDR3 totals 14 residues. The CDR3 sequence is CASSRTATTYEQYF. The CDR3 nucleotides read TGTGCCAGCAGTCGCACAGCCACCACCTACGAGCAGTACTTC.

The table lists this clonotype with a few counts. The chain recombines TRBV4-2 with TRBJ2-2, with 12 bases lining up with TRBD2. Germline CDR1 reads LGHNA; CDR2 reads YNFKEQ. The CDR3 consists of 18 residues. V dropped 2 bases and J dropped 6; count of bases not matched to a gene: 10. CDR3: CASSQRLAGVVDAGELFF. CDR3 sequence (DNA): TGTGCCAGCAGCCAAAGACTAGCGGGAGTGGTGGACGCCGGGGAGCTGTTTTTT.

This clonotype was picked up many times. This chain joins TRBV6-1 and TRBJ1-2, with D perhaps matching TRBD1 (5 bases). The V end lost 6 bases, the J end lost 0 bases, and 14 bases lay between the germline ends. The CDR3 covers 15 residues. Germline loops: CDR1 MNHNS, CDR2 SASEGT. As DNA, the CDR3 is TGTGCCAGCAGCAGTTCGAGAGGGGCTAACTATGGCTACACCTTC. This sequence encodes CASSSSRGANYGYTF.

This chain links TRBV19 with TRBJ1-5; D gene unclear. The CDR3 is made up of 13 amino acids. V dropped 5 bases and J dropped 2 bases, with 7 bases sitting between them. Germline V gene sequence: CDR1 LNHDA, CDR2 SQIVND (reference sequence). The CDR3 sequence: CASSDDGNQPQHF. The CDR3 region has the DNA TGTGCCAGTAGTGATGACGGCAATCAGCCCCAGCATTTT.

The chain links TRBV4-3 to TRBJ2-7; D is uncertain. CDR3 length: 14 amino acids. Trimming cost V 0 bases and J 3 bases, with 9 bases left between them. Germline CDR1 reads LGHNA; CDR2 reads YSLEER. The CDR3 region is CASSQDRSGYEQYF. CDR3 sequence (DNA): TGCGCCAGCAGCCAAGATAGGTCGGGCTACGAGCAGTACTTC.

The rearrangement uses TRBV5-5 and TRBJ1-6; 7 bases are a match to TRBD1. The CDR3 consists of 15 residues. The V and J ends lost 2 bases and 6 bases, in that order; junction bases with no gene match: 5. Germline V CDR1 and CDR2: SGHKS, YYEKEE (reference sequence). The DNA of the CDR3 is TGTGCCAGCAGCTTCTTGGGACAGAGTAATTCACCCCTCCACTTT. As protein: CASSFLGQSNSPLHF. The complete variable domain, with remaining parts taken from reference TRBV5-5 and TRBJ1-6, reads DAGVTQSPTHLIKTRGQQVTLRCSPISGHKSVSWYQQVLGQGPQFIFQYYEKEERGRGNFPDRFSARQFPNYSSELNVNALLLGDSALYLCASSFLGQSNSPLHFGNGTRLTVT.

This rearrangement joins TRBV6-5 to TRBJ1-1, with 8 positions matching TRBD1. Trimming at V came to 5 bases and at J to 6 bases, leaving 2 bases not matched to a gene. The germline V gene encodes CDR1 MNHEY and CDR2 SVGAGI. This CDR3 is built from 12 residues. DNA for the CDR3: TGTGCCAGCAGTAAACAGGGGGCTGAAGCTTTCTTT. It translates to CASSKQGAEAFF.

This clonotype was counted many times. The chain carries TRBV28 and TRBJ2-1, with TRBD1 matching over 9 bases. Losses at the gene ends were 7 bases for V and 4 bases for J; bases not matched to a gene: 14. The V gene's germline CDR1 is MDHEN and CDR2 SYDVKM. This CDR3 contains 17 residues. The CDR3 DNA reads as TGTGCCAGCATAGGGGAAACGGGACAGGGCATATACAATGAGCAGTTCTTC. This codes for CASIGETGQGIYNEQFF.

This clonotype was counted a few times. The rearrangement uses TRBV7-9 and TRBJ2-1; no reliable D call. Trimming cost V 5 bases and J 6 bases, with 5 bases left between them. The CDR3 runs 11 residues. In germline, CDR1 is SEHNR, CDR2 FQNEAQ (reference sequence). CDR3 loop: CASSPINEQFF. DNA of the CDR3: TGTGCCAGCAGCCCGATCAATGAGCAGTTCTTC.

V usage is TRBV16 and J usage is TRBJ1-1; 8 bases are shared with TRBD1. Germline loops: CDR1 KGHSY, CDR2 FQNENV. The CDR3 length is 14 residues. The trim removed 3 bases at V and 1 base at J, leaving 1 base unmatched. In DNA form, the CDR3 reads TGTGCCAGCAGCCACCAGGGGGCGAACACTGAAGCTTTCTTT. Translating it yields CASSHQGANTEAFF.

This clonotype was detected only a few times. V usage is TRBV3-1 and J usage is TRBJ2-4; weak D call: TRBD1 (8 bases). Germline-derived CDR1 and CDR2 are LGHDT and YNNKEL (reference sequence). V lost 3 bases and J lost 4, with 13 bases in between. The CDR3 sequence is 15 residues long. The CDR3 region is CASSQGGDRKNIQYF. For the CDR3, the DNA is TGTGCCAGCAGCCAGGGGGGGGACAGGAAAAACATTCAGTACTTC.

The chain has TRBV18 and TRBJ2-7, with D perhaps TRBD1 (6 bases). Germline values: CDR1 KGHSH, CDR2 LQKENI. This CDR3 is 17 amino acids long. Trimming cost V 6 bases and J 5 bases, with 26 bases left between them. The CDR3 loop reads CASSQRGPAGVVDEQYF. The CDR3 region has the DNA TGTGCCAGCTCTCAGCGCGGGCCGGCAGGGGTAGTCGACGAGCAGTACTTC.

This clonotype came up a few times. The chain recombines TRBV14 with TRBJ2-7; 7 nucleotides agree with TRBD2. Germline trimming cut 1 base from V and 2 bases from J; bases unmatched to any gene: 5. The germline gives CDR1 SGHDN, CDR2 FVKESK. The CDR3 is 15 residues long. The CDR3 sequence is CASSQGGGTPYEQYF. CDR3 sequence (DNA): TGTGCCAGCAGCCAAGGGGGAGGGACCCCCTACGAGCAGTACTTC.

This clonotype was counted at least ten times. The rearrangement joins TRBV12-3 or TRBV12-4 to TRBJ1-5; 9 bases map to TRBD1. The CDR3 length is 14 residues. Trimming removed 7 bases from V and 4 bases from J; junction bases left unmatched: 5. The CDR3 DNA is TGTGCCAGCACAAGGACAGGGGTTAATCAGCCCCAGCATTTT. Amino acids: CASTRTGVNQPQHF.